This T cell receptor (beta chain) is drawn from a study of human T cells and chemical hapten exposure. Whole-study context: Slight volume differences across pooled libraries mainly accounted for varying per-sample TCR yields.

CDR3 length: 14 residues. The germline V gene encodes CDR1 MNHEY and CDR2 SVGEGT. V shed 5 bases, J shed 1 base, and the junction held 4 bases outside the gene matches. Unique molecular identifiers were affixed to discrete cDNA molecules within the library. TCRdb used MiXCR to reprocess the 5' RACE reads, holding one entry per CDR3 protein. The table records approximately 150,000 distinct CDR3 sequences, approximately 4% of them present only once. This clonotype was observed many times. Whole blood, unfractionated, served as the material for total RNA extraction. The rearrangement uses TRBV6-2 or TRBV6-3 and TRBJ2-5, with 7 bases fitting TRBD1. This clonotype originated in a female donor in good health. The CDR3 DNA reads as TGTGCCAGCAGTCCACAGGGGCCCCAAGAGACCCAGTACTTC. As protein: CASSPQGPQETQYF.